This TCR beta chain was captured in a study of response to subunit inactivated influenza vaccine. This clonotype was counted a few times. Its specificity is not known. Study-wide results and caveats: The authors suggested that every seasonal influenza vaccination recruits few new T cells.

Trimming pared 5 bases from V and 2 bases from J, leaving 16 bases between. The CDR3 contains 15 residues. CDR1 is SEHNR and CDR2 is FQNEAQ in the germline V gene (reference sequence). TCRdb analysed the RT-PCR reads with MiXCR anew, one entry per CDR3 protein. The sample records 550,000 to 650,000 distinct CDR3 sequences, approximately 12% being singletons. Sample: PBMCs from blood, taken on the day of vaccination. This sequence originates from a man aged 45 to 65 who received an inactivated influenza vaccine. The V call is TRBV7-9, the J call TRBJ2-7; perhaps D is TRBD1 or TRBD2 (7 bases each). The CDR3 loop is CASSPPQGRAYEQYF. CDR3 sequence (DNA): TGTGCCAGCAGCCCACCACAGGGGAGGGCCTACGAGCAGTACTTC.